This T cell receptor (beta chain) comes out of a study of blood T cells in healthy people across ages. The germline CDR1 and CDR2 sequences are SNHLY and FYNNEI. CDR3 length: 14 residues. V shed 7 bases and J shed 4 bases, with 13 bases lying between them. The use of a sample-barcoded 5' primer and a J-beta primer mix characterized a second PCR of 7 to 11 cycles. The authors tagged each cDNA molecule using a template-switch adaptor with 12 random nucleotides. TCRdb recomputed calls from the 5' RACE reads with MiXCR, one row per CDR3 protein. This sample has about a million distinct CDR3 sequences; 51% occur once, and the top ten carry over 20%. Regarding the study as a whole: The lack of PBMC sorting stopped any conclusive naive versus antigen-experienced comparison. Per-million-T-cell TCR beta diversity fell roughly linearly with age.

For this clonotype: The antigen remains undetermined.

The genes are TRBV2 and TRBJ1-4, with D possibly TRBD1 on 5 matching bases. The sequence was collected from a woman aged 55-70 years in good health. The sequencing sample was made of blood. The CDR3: CASTPTEINEKLFF. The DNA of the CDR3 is TGTGCCAGCACCCCGACAGAAATTAATGAAAAACTGTTTTTT.